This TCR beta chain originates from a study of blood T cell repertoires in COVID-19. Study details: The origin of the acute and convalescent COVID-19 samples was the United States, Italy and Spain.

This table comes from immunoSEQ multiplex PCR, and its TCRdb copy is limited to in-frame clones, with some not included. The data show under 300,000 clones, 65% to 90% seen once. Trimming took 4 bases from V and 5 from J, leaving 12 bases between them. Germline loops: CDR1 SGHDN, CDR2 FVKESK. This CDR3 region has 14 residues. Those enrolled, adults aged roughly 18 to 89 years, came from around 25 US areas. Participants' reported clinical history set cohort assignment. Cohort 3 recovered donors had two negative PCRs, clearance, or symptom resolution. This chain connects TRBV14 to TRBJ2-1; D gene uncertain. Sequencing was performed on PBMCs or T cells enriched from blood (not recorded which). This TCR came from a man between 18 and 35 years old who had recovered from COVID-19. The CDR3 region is CASSLVLENNEQFF. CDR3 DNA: TGTGCCAGCAGCCTTGTCCTCGAGAACAATGAGCAGTTCTTC.